Sequencing of this T cell receptor (beta chain) was carried out in a study of cytomegalovirus exposure and HLA in healthy donors. PCR amplification relied on 60 Vbeta primers (plus 13 Jbeta primers). Method: immunoSEQ multiplex PCR; TCRdb's copy keeps in-frame clones and lacks some. Of nearly 110,000 clones detected, over 75% appear once; the ten largest clones hold more than 4%. Points from the study as a whole: Analysis was carried out at a later point, and it linked a missense DCLRE1C variant to TCR beta V- and J-gene trimming.

Regarding this clone: Its antigen remains unknown.

The sequenced sample consisted of PBMCs. The clonotype was recovered from a male donor in good health and CMV-seronegative.

Written as DNA, the CDR3 is TGTGCCAGTGGAGGGCAGGGTTACAATGAGCAGTTCTTC. Its translation is CASGGQGYNEQFF. J is TRBJ2-1 and V is TRBV7-9, with D perhaps TRBD2 (6 bases). Germline V CDR1 and CDR2: SEHNR, FQNEAQ (reference sequence). The V end was cut by 9 bases, the J end by 4 bases, with 13 bases between. CDR3 length: 13 residues.